The 20 T cell receptor beta chains below all came from one sample that was sequenced in a study of regulatory T cells in long-lasting Graves disease. This sample's time point: persistent/refractory GD, antithyroid drugs over 5 years with positive TRAb. PBMCs were the source of the RNA used for TCR sequencing. HTBI primers from iRepertoire and Arm-PCR of CDR3 regions yielded the TCR beta libraries. TCRdb redid the calling of the multiplex PCR reads with MiXCR, one entry per CDR3 protein. Of hundreds of thousands of distinct CDR3 sequences listed, 20% to 25% are singletons. The sequencing used peripheral blood mononuclear cells (PBMCs), collected when the disease was refractory, from a patient treated with antithyroid drugs. Every receptor here comes from a female donor with Graves disease.

Only a few counts were recorded for this clonotype. This chain joins TRBV24-1 and TRBJ2-2, with D possibly matching TRBD1 (6 bases). The germline V gene has CDR1 KGHDR and CDR2 SFDVKD. The CDR3 is 15 amino acids. Trimming shortened V by 5 bases and J by 0 bases, and 9 bases separated the two germline ends. CDR3 loop: CATSATGPNTGELFF. The CDR3 DNA is TGTGCCACCAGTGCGACAGGACCGAACACCGGGGAGCTGTTTTTT.

This clonotype has more than one count but fewer than ten. The V gene is TRBV19, the J gene TRBJ2-7; tentatively, D is TRBD1 or TRBD2 (5 bases each). This CDR3 contains 15 residues. With 5 bases removed from V and 3 bases from J, the gap between germline ends came to 17 bases. Germline loops: CDR1 LNHDA, CDR2 SQIVND (reference sequence). CDR3 in DNA: TGTGCCAGTAGTTTCAGGGTTGTGGGGGACTACGAGCAGTACTTC. Its translation is CASSFRVVGDYEQYF.

V usage is TRBV6-1 and J usage is TRBJ1-3, with 8 positions matching TRBD1. This CDR3 has 15 residues. Trimming took 7 bases from V and 0 from J; bases not matched to a gene: 5. Per germline, CDR1 MNHNS and CDR2 SASEGT. The CDR3 spells CASNDGTGSGNTIYF. CDR3 bases: TGTGCCAGCAATGACGGGACAGGCTCTGGAAACACCATATATTTT.

The V and J genes are TRBV20-1 and TRBJ2-5; 7 bases map to TRBD2. This CDR3 has 16 residues. The junction had 9 bases not matched to a gene; V was cut back by 0 bases and J by 2 bases. CDR1 and CDR2 from the germline V gene are DFQATT and SNEGSKA (reference sequence). DNA for the CDR3: TGCAGTGCTAGAGATTCACGGCTAGCGGCACAAGAGACCCAGTACTTC. Translating gives CSARDSRLAAQETQYF.

V gene TRBV28 combines with J gene TRBJ1-2; TRBD1 aligns across 12 bases. Germline V gene sequence: CDR1 MDHEN, CDR2 SYDVKM. V shed 10 bases, J shed 7 bases, and the junction held 22 bases outside the gene matches. There are 18 residues in the CDR3. As DNA, the CDR3 is TGTGCCACCTCTCCCCTGGGGGACAGGGGGCGCTTAGGGGGTGGCTACACCTTC. Protein product: CATSPLGDRGRLGGGYTF.

Details on this clonotype: This CDR3 fails to terminate in the conserved phenylalanine or tryptophan, so it likely reflects a read error. The V gene is TRBV28, the J gene TRBJ2-7; 7 positions match TRBD1. CDR3 length: 13 amino acids. CDR1 and CDR2 from the germline V gene are MDHEN and SYDVKM. V shed 5 bases, J shed 2 bases, and the junction held 3 bases outside the gene matches. CDR3 region: CASSPGQPYEQYL. The CDR3 DNA sequence: TGTGCCAGCAGTCCGGGACAGCCCTACGAGCAGTACCTC.

This clonotype has at least ten counts. V gene TRBV2 combines with J gene TRBJ1-1; 7 bases are shared with TRBD1. Germline lookup yields CDR1 SNHLY and CDR2 FYNNEI. The CDR3 is 12 amino acids. The V segment lost 11 bases and the J segment 3 bases; nucleotides outside the gene matches: 6. CDR3 sequence reads: CAGGQLDTEAFF. The CDR3 nucleotides are TGTGCCGGGGGACAGCTAGACACTGAAGCTTTCTTT. The full variable domain, its missing parts supplied by reference TRBV2 and TRBJ1-1, is EPEVTQTPSHQVTQMGQEVILRCVPISNHLYFYWYRQILGQKVEFLVSFYNNEISEKSEIFDDQFSVERPDGSNFTLKIRSTKLEDSAMYFCAGGQLDTEAFFGQGTRLTVV.

The J gene is TRBJ2-3, the V gene TRBV20-1; 16 bases map to TRBD2. There are 18 residues in the CDR3. Unmatched junction bases numbered 5, after V lost 1 base and J lost 1 base. Looked up from germline, CDR1 is DFQATT and CDR2 is SNEGSKA (reference sequence). CDR3 region: CSARGGTSGGGGTDTQYF. CDR3 bases: TGCAGTGCTAGAGGAGGGACTAGCGGGGGGGGAGGCACAGATACGCAGTATTTT.

There are a few counts of this clonotype. This chain links TRBV6-1 with TRBJ1-3, with D uncertain. Germline lookup yields CDR1 MNHNS and CDR2 SASEGT. The CDR3 consists of 17 residues. V gave up 2 bases and J gave up 0 bases, with 14 bases separating them. CDR3 bases: TGTGCCAGCAGTGAATTCGTCAGGTCCAACTCTGGAAACACCATATATTTT. It encodes CASSEFVRSNSGNTIYF.

The chain uses TRBV7-6 and TRBJ1-1; D uncertain. Looked up from germline, CDR1 is SGHVS and CDR2 is FNYEAQ. CDR3 length: 15 amino acids. Deletions cut 5 bases from V and 0 bases from J, with 13 bases between. In DNA form, the CDR3 reads TGTGCCAGCAGCCCCCGTTCTGTTTTGAACACTGAAGCTTTCTTT. Translated: CASSPRSVLNTEAFF.

The chain is built from TRBV3-1 and TRBJ1-1; D perhaps matches TRBD1 (5 bases). Germline CDR1 is LGHDT and CDR2 is YNNKEL (reference sequence). There are 15 residues in the CDR3. V was cut by 2 bases and J by 1 base, with 11 bases left in between. Here the CDR3 DNA reads TGTGCCAGCAGCCAAAACGGGGCTCGGAACACTGAAGCTTTCTTT. This translates into CASSQNGARNTEAFF.

The sample holds a few counts of this clonotype. This chain connects TRBV6-1 to TRBJ2-1; TRBD2 matches 13 bases. The V segment lost 6 bases and the J segment 9 bases; nucleotides outside the gene matches: 5. CDR1 and CDR2 (germline): MNHNS, SASEGT. This CDR3 spans 14 amino acids. The CDR3 reads CASRRLAGGIEQFF. As DNA, the CDR3 is TGTGCCAGCAGGAGACTAGCGGGAGGAATTGAGCAGTTCTTC.

The V call is TRBV4-3, the J call TRBJ2-2, with 9 bases aligning to TRBD2. The CDR3 spans 18 residues. From germline, CDR1 is LGHNA and CDR2 YSLEER. The V and J ends lost 1 base and 2 bases, in that order; junction bases with no gene match: 8. CDR3 DNA sequence: TGCGCCAGCAGCCAAGGCAGGTCTAGCGGGACCAACACCGGGGAGCTGTTTTTT. This translates into CASSQGRSSGTNTGELFF.

CDR3 sequence (DNA): TGCAGTGCTTCTAGCGGGGGGACTTCCTACGAGCAGTACTTC. Protein sequence: CSASSGGTSYEQYF. The chain carries TRBV20-1 and TRBJ2-7; 11 bases are shared with TRBD2. J lost 1 base, V lost 5 bases, and 4 bases had no gene match. The CDR3 has 14 residues. Germline V gives CDR1 DFQATT, CDR2 SNEGSKA (reference sequence).

The rearrangement uses TRBV6-1 and TRBJ2-3; perhaps TRBD2 as D (5 bases). V was trimmed by 5 bases and J by 4 bases, leaving 16 bases between them. CDR3 length equals 15 residues. CDR1 is MNHNS and CDR2 is SASEGT in the germline V gene. CDR3: CASSRAGERADTQYF. In nucleotides, the CDR3 is TGTGCCAGCAGTAGGGCGGGTGAGAGAGCAGATACGCAGTATTTT.

The gene calls are TRBV19 and TRBJ2-4; 7 bases match TRBD1. The germline gives CDR1 LNHDA, CDR2 SQIVND (reference sequence). V gave up 6 bases and J gave up 6 bases; unmatched junction bases: 11. The CDR3 covers 15 residues. The CDR3 loop reads CASSDRDSAGNIQYF. CDR3 in DNA: TGTGCCAGTAGCGACCGGGACAGCGCGGGAAACATTCAGTACTTC.

The rearrangement joins TRBV28 to TRBJ2-3; tentative D call: TRBD1 (6 bases). The germline V gene encodes CDR1 MDHEN and CDR2 SYDVKM. Trimming took 7 bases from V and 4 from J, leaving 18 bases between them. The CDR3 runs 15 residues. In DNA form, the CDR3 reads TGTGCCAGCACCTCCGGGACACCAATTGCAGATACGCAGTATTTT. This sequence encodes CASTSGTPIADTQYF.

The genes are TRBV20-1 and TRBJ1-1, with 7 bases aligning to TRBD1. CDR3 size: 14 residues. Germline CDR1 DFQATT, CDR2 SNEGSKA (reference sequence). With V trimmed by 6 bases and J by 2 bases, 9 bases remained unmatched. This CDR3 is CSARDRTTNTEAFF. The CDR3, as DNA: TGCAGTGCGAGGGACAGAACTACCAACACTGAAGCTTTCTTT.

The V gene is TRBV19, the J gene TRBJ2-7, with TRBD1 matching over 8 bases. The CDR3 length is 13 residues. V was pared by 5 bases and J by 5 bases, with 5 bases of the junction left unmatched. Germline-derived CDR1 and CDR2 are LNHDA and SQIVND (reference sequence). The DNA of the CDR3 is TGTGCCAGTAGTGAGGACAGGGATAACGAGCAGTACTTC. This gives the protein CASSEDRDNEQYF.

This clonotype was observed a few times. This chain joins TRBV5-1 and TRBJ2-7, with D maybe TRBD2 (5 bases). From germline, CDR1 is SGHRS and CDR2 YFSETQ. The V end lost 0 bases, the J end lost 3 bases, and 19 bases lay between the germline ends. The CDR3 contains 17 residues. Here the CDR3 DNA reads TGCGCCAGCAGCTTGGCCCTGACGACGGGGAGTGACTACGAGCAGTACTTC. This sequence encodes CASSLALTTGSDYEQYF.